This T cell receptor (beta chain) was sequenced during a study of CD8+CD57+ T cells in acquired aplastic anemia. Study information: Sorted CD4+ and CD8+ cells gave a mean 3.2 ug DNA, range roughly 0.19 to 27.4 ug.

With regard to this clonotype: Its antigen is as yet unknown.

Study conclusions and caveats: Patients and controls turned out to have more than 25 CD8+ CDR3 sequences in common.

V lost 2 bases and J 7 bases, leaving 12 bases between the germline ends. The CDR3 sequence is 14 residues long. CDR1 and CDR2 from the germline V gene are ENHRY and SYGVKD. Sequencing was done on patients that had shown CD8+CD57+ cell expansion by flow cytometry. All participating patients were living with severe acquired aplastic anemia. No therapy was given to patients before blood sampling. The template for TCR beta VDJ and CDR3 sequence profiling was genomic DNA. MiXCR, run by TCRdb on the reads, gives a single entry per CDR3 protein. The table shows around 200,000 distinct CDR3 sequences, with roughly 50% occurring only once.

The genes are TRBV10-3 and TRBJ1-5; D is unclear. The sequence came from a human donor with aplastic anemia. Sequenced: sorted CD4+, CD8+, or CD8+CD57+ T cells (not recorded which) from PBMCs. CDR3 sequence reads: CAISETPNAQPQHF. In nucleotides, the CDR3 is TGTGCCATCAGTGAGACCCCGAACGCGCAGCCCCAGCATTTT.